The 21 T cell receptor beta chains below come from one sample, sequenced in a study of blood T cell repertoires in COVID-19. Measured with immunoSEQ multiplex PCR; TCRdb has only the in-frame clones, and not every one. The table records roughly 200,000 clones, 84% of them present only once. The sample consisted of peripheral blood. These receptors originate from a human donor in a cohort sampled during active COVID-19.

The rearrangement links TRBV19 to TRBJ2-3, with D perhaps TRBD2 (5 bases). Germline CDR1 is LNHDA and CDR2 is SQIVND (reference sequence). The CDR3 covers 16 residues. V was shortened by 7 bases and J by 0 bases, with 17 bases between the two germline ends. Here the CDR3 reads CASTPVAYRSTDTQYF. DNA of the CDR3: TGTGCCAGTACCCCCGTAGCGTACAGAAGCACAGATACGCAGTATTTT.

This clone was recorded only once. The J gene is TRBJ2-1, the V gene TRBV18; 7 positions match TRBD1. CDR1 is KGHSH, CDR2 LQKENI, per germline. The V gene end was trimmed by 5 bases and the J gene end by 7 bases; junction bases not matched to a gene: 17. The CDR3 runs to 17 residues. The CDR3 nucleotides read TGTGCCAGCTCAGAACAGGGGCGCTGGAGTCCCCCGAATGAGCAGTTCTTC. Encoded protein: CASSEQGRWSPPNEQFF.

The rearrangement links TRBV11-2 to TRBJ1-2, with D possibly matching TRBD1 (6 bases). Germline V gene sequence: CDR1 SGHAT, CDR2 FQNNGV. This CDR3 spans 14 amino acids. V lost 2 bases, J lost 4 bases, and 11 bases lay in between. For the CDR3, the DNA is TGTGCCAGCAGCTTATACTCCAGGGGCTATGGCTACACCTTC. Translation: CASSLYSRGYGYTF.

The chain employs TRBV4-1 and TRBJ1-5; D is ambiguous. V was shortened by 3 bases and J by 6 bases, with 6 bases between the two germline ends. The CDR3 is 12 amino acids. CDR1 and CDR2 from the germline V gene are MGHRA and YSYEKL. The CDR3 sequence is CASSHRGQPQHF. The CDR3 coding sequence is TGCGCCAGCAGCCACCGGGGTCAGCCCCAGCATTTT.

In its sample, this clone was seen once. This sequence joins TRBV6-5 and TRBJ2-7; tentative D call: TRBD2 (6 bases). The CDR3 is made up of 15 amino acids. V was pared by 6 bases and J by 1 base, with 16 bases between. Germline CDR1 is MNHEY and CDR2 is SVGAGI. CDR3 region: CASSSRLGGSYEQYF. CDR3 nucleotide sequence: TGTGCCAGCAGCTCGCGACTAGGAGGATCCTACGAGCAGTACTTC.

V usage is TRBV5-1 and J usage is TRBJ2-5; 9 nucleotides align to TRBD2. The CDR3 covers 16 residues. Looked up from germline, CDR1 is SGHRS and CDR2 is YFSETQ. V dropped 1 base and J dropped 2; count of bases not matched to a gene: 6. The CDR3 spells CASSLRASGEQETQYF. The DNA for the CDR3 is TGCGCCAGCAGCTTGAGAGCTAGCGGGGAGCAAGAGACCCAGTACTTC.

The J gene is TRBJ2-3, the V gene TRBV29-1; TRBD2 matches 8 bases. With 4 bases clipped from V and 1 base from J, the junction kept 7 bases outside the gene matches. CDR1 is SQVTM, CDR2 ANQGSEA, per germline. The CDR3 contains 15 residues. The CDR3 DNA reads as TGCAGCGTTGTGTTAGTACTAGCGGGCACAGATACGCAGTATTTT. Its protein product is CSVVLVLAGTDTQYF.

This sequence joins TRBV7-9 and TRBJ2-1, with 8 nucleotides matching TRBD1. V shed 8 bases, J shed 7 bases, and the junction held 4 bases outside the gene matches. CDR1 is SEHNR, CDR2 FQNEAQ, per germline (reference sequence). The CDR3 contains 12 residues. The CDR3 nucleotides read TGTGCCAGCGGACGGACAGGGAATGAGCAGTTCTTC. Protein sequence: CASGRTGNEQFF.

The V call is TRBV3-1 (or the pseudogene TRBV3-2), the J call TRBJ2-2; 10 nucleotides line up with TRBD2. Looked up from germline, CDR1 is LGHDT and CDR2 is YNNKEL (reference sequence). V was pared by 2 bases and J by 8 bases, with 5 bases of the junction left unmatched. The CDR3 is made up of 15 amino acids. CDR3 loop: CASSQLAGGRGELFF. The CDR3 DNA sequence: TGTGCCAGCAGCCAATTAGCGGGAGGCCGGGGGGAGCTGTTTTTT.

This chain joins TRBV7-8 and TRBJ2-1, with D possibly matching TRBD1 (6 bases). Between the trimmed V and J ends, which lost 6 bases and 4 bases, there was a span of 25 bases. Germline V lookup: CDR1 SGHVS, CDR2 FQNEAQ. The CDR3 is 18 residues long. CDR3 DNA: TGTGCCAGCAGGCTGAGCTTAGGGACATTGGGGTCATACAATGAGCAGTTCTTC. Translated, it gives CASRLSLGTLGSYNEQFF. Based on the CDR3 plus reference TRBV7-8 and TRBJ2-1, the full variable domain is GAGVSQSPRYKVAKRGQDVALRCDPISGHVSLFWYQQALGQGPEFLTYFQNEAQLDKSGLPSDRFFAERPEGSVSTLKIQRTQQEDSAVYLCASRLSLGTLGSYNEQFFGPGTRLTVL.

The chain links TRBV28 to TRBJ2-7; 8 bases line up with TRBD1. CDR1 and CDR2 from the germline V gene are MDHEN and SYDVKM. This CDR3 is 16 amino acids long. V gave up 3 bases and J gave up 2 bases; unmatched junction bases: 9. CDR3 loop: CASSLLQGGRTYEQYF. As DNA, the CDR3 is TGTGCCAGCAGTTTGTTACAGGGGGGAAGAACCTACGAGCAGTACTTC. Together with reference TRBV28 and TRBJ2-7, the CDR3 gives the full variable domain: DVKVTQSSRYLVKRTGEKVFLECVQDMDHENMFWYRQDPGLGLRLIYFSYDVKMKEKGDIPEGYSVSREKKERFSLILESASTNQTSMYLCASSLLQGGRTYEQYFGPGTRLTVT.

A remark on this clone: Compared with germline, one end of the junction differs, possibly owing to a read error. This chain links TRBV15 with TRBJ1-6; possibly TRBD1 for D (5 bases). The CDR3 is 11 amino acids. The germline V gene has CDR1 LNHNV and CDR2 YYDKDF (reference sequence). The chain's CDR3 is CATSKERDGSF. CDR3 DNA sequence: TGTGCCACCAGCAAGGAGAGGGACGGGAGCTTT.

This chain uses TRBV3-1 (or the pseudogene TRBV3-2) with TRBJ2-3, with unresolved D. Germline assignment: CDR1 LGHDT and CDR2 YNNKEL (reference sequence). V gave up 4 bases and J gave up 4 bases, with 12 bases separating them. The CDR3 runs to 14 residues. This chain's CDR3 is CASSRRSGADTQYF. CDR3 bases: TGTGCCAGCAGCCGACGTTCTGGAGCAGATACGCAGTATTTT.

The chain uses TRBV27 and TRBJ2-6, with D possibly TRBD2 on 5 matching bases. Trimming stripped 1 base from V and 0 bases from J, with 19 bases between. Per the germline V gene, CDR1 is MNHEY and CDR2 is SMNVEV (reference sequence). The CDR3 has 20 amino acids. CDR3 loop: CASSLLGVGGPRSGANVLTF. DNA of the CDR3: TGTGCCAGCAGTTTATTGGGAGTGGGCGGTCCTCGCTCTGGGGCCAACGTCCTGACTTTC.

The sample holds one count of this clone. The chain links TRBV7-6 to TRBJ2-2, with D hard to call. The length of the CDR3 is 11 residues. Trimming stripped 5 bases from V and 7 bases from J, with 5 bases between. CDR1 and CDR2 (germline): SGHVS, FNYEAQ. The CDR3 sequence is CASSPGGELFF. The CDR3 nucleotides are TGTGCCAGCAGCCCAGGCGGGGAGCTGTTTTTT.

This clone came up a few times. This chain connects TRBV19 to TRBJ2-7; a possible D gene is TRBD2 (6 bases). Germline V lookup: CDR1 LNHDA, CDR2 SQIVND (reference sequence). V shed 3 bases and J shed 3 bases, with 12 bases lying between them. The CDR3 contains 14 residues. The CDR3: CASSMDGGNYEQYF. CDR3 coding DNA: TGTGCCAGTAGTATGGATGGGGGGAACTACGAGCAGTACTTC.

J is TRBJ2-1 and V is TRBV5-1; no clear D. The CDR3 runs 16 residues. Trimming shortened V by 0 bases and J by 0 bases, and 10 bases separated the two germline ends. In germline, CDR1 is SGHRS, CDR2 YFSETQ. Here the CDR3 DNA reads TGCGCCAGCAGCTTGGAGTCCAGAAGCTCCTACAATGAGCAGTTCTTC. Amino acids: CASSLESRSSYNEQFF.

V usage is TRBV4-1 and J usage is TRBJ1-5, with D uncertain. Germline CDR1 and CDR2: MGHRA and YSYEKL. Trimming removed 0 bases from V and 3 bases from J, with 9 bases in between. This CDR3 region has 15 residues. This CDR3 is CASSQDRGYNQPQHF. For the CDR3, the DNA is TGCGCCAGCAGCCAAGATCGAGGTTACAATCAGCCCCAGCATTTT.

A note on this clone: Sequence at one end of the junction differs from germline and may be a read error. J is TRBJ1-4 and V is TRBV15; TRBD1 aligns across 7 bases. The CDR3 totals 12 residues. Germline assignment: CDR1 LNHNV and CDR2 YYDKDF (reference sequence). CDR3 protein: CVTSREDRLMFF. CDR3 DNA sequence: TGTGTCACCAGCAGGGAGGACAGGTTAATGTTTTTT.

CDR3 in amino acids: CASSKGRTVGRGELFF. The CDR3 DNA follows: TGTGCCAGCAGCAAAGGTAGGACAGTGGGACGGGGGGAGCTGTTTTTT. The V gene is TRBV21-1, the J gene TRBJ2-2; the table calls TRBD1, which could not be checked here. TRBV21-1 is noted as a pseudogene. This CDR3 has 16 amino acids.

This CDR3 reads CASSLGLAGNNEQFF. In DNA form, the CDR3 reads TGTGCCAGCAGCTTGGGACTAGCGGGCAACAATGAGCAGTTCTTC. The V gene is TRBV7-9, the J gene TRBJ2-1; TRBD2 aligns across 12 bases. CDR3 size: 15 residues. The ends lost 3 bases at V and 5 bases at J; junction bases unmatched: 2. Germline V gene sequence: CDR1 SEHNR, CDR2 FQNEAQ (reference sequence).